Shown below are 25 T cell receptor beta chains from a single sample sequenced in a study of cytomegalovirus exposure and HLA in healthy donors. 13 Jbeta primers and 60 Vbeta primers were used for the PCR. Produced via immunoSEQ multiplex PCR; TCRdb's table is partial and in-frame only. The sample has about 180,000 clones, 70% to 80% seen once. Material for sequencing was PBMCs. The receptors here all came from a man between 18 and 29 years old in good health and CMV-seronegative.

This chain connects TRBV7-2 to TRBJ2-7, with 7 bases identical to TRBD1. The CDR3 is 14 residues long. Trimming at V came to 3 bases and at J to 2 bases, leaving 4 bases not matched to a gene. Germline assignment: CDR1 SGHTA and CDR2 FQGNSA. This chain's CDR3 is CASSFDGTAYEQYF. In DNA, the CDR3 is TGTGCCAGCAGCTTTGACGGGACAGCCTACGAGCAGTACTTC.

J is TRBJ1-1 and V is TRBV7-3; TRBD1 aligns across 8 bases. The CDR3 extends over 13 amino acids. Germline CDR1 reads SGHTA; CDR2 reads FQGTGA. Trimming took 2 bases from V and 5 from J; bases not matched to a gene: 1. CDR3 sequence reads: CASSLYRGTEAFF. Here the CDR3 DNA reads TGTGCCAGCAGCTTATACAGGGGGACTGAAGCTTTCTTT. The whole variable domain, remainder taken from reference TRBV7-3 and TRBJ1-1, is GAGVSQTPSNKVTEKGKYVELRCDPISGHTALYWYRQSLGQGPEFLIYFQGTGAADDSGLPNDRFFAVRPEGSVSTLKIQRTERGDSAVYLCASSLYRGTEAFFGQGTRLTVV.

On this clone: The junction shows a germline mismatch at one end, possibly a read error. The chain uses TRBV30 and TRBJ1-2; D is perhaps TRBD1 (5 bases). The CDR3 is 15 amino acids. Germline V CDR1 and CDR2: GTSNPN, SVGIG (reference sequence). The CDR3 DNA reads as TGTGCCTGGAGTCTATTAAACAGGAGACTTAATGGCTACCCCTTC. Protein product: CAWSLLNRRLNGYPF.

This clone occurred a few times. This chain joins TRBV29-1 and TRBJ1-2; D is ambiguous. The V gene's germline CDR1 is SQVTM and CDR2 ANQGSEA. This CDR3 is built from 16 residues. The V gene lost 1 base and the J gene lost 1 base, with 16 bases spanning the gap. The CDR3, as DNA: TGCAGCGTTGAAGTACGGGAACCGGTTTTTAACTATGGCTACACCTTC. Translation: CSVEVREPVFNYGYTF.

This chain links TRBV18 with TRBJ2-2, with D perhaps matching TRBD2 (5 bases). CDR3 length: 12 residues. Germline loops: CDR1 KGHSH, CDR2 LQKENI. Trimming pared 5 bases from V and 5 bases from J, leaving 6 bases between. As DNA, the CDR3 is TGTGCCAGCTCAAGGGAGACCGGGGAGCTGTTTTTT. Its protein product is CASSRETGELFF.

The genes are TRBV23-1 and TRBJ2-3, with a possible D match to TRBD1 (5 bases). TRBV23-1 is an open reading frame, and its role is uncertain. Deletions cut 6 bases from V and 7 bases from J, with 14 bases between. This CDR3 has 13 residues. As DNA, the CDR3 is TGCGCCAGCAGACTTCGACAGTTACATACGCAGTATTTT. Encoded protein: CASRLRQLHTQYF.

This chain uses TRBV19 with TRBJ1-2, with TRBD1 matching 7 bases. V was clipped by 4 bases and J by 2 bases; unmatched bases: 4. This CDR3 comprises 14 residues. Germline lookup yields CDR1 LNHDA and CDR2 SQIVND (reference sequence). The CDR3 spells CASSTATGNYGYTF. In nucleotides, the CDR3 is TGTGCCAGTAGTACCGCGACAGGGAACTATGGCTACACCTTC.

This chain connects TRBV29-1 to TRBJ1-2; tentatively, D is TRBD1 (5 bases). This CDR3 has 14 amino acids. The germline V gene encodes CDR1 SQVTM and CDR2 ANQGSEA. V lost 2 bases and J 8 bases, leaving 18 bases between the germline ends. The CDR3 nucleotides read TGCAGCGTTGAAACGGGGACCGCCGGAGGGGGCTACACCTTC. Translating it yields CSVETGTAGGGYTF. The full variable domain, completed using reference TRBV29-1 and TRBJ1-2, is SAVISQKPSRDICQRGTSLTIQCQVDSQVTMMFWYRQQPGQSLTLIATANQGSEATYESGFVIDKFPISRPNLTFSTLTVSNMSPEDSSIYLCSVETGTAGGGYTFGSGTRLTVV.

The rearrangement joins TRBV27 to TRBJ1-2; TRBD1 aligns across 8 bases. CDR1 and CDR2 from the germline V gene are MNHEY and SMNVEV (reference sequence). The CDR3 runs to 13 residues. J lost 8 bases, V lost 8 bases, and 10 bases had no gene match. CDR3 in amino acids: CASGSLDRAGYTF. CDR3 DNA: TGTGCCAGCGGATCATTGGACAGGGCAGGCTACACCTTC.

This chain links TRBV7-6 with TRBJ2-7; D possibly corresponds to TRBD2 (6 bases). Germline CDR1 and CDR2: SGHVS and FNYEAQ. This CDR3 region has 13 residues. The ends were cut back, 5 bases at V and 0 bases at J, with 8 bases in the middle. As DNA, the CDR3 is TGTGCCAGCAGCGCGGGACCCTCCTACGAGCAGTACTTC. This codes for CASSAGPSYEQYF.

This clone has only a few counts. The rearrangement uses TRBV18 and TRBJ2-3, with 11 bases that match TRBD2. This CDR3 spans 16 amino acids. The germline V gene has CDR1 KGHSH and CDR2 LQKENI. The junction had 6 bases not matched to a gene; V was cut back by 6 bases and J by 1 base. CDR3 protein: CASSPTSGVRTDTQYF. CDR3 bases: TGTGCCAGCTCCCCGACTAGCGGGGTGCGCACAGATACGCAGTATTTT. The whole variable domain, filled in from reference TRBV18 and TRBJ2-3, reads NAGVMQNPRHLVRRRGQEARLRCSPMKGHSHVYWYRQLPEEGLKFMVYLQKENIIDESGMPKERFSAEFPKEGPSILRIQQVVRGDSAAYFCASSPTSGVRTDTQYFGPGTRLTVL.

This chain connects TRBV19 to TRBJ2-5; D remains ambiguous. Trimming pared 4 bases from V and 2 bases from J, leaving 5 bases between. Germline CDR1 reads LNHDA; CDR2 reads SQIVND (reference sequence). This CDR3 spans 12 amino acids. The CDR3 DNA sequence: TGTGCCAGTAGTAGTACACAAGAGACCCAGTACTTC. The encoded protein is CASSSTQETQYF.

The chain links TRBV7-8 to TRBJ2-5; 9 bases align to TRBD2. This CDR3 is 15 amino acids long. With 5 bases clipped from V and 2 bases from J, the junction kept 6 bases outside the gene matches. CDR1 and CDR2 from the germline V gene are SGHVS and FQNEAQ. In DNA, the CDR3 is TGTGCCAGCAGCGAACCTAGCGGGACACAAGAGACCCAGTACTTC. Its protein product is CASSEPSGTQETQYF.

V usage is TRBV9 and J usage is TRBJ2-1; no firm D call. Germline V lookup: CDR1 SGDLS, CDR2 YYNGEE. Trimming removed 1 base from V and 6 bases from J, with 8 bases in between. CDR3 length: 13 amino acids. The DNA of the CDR3 is TGTGCCAGCAGCGTAAGCCTGAGCAATGAGCAGTTCTTC. It is translated as CASSVSLSNEQFF. Filled out from reference TRBV9 and TRBJ2-1, the complete variable domain reads DSGVTQTPKHLITATGQRVTLRCSPRSGDLSVYWYQQSLDQGLQFLIQYYNGEERAKGNILERFSAQQFPDLHSELNLSSLELGDSALYFCASSVSLSNEQFFGPGTRLTVL.

The chain employs TRBV11-2 and TRBJ2-1, with 9 bases identical to TRBD1. The germline CDR1 and CDR2 sequences are SGHAT and FQNNGV. The CDR3 runs to 15 residues. J gave up 3 bases and V 5 bases, and 5 bases lay outside the gene matches. The CDR3 protein is CASSRTGAFYNEQFF. CDR3 nucleotide sequence: TGTGCCAGCAGCCGGACAGGGGCCTTCTACAATGAGCAGTTCTTC.

The chain has TRBV7-2 and TRBJ2-3; possibly TRBD2 for D (6 bases). This CDR3 contains 15 residues. Trimming took 4 bases from V and 2 from J, leaving 13 bases between them. The germline gives CDR1 SGHTA, CDR2 FQGNSA. The CDR3: CASSSGLLSTDTQYF. The CDR3 DNA sequence: TGTGCCAGCAGCTCGGGACTCCTCTCCACAGATACGCAGTATTTT.

The DNA for the CDR3 is TGTGCCTGGAGTCGGGGATTTGTCAAGGGAGGTTGGACCGGGGAGCTGTTTTTT. Amino acids: CAWSRGFVKGGWTGELFF. The chain carries TRBV30 and TRBJ2-2, with TRBD2 as a possible D gene (6 bases). CDR1 GTSNPN and CDR2 SVGIG come from the germline V gene (reference sequence). The CDR3 runs to 18 residues. Trimming took off 2 bases at V and 5 bases at J, with 24 bases between the two ends.

The rearrangement joins TRBV7-2 to TRBJ1-5, with TRBD1 identical over 7 bases. The CDR3 is 16 amino acids. The V gene end was trimmed by 5 bases and the J gene end by 1 base; junction bases not matched to a gene: 8. CDR1 SGHTA and CDR2 FQGNSA come from the germline V gene. The CDR3: CASSRTTGWSNQPQHF. The DNA of the CDR3 is TGTGCCAGCAGCCGAACGACAGGGTGGAGCAATCAGCCCCAGCATTTT.

This clone was found a few times. The chain recombines TRBV27 with TRBJ2-3; TRBD2 matches 15 bases. This CDR3 comprises 14 residues. Germline V gene lookup returns CDR1 MNHEY and CDR2 SMNVEV (reference sequence). The V segment lost 8 bases and the J segment 6 bases; nucleotides outside the gene matches: 3. The CDR3 coding sequence is TGTGCCAGCCGGGGGACTAGCGGGAGGGATACGCAGTATTTT. Translation gives CASRGTSGRDTQYF.

V is TRBV15 and J is TRBJ1-5; a weak D match, TRBD1 (6 bases). The CDR3 sequence is 18 residues long. The germline V gene encodes CDR1 LNHNV and CDR2 YYDKDF (reference sequence). V gave up 0 bases and J gave up 5 bases, with 20 bases separating them. CDR3 residues: CATSRDPATAAGDQPQHF. CDR3 coding DNA: TGTGCCACCAGCAGAGACCCTGCGACGGCCGCAGGGGATCAGCCCCAGCATTTT.

The chain recombines TRBV5-1 with TRBJ2-1, with D tentatively TRBD2 (6 bases). The CDR3 runs 15 residues. Germline V gives CDR1 SGHRS, CDR2 YFSETQ. The V end was cut by 7 bases, the J end by 7 bases, with 21 bases between. In nucleotides, the CDR3 is TGCGCCAGCTCCCGGGTGGCGGGGCCTGAAAATGAGCAGTTCTTC. Its protein is CASSRVAGPENEQFF.

The chain has TRBV7-3 and TRBJ1-5, with no clear D. V was shortened by 0 bases and J by 5 bases, with 20 bases between the two germline ends. The V gene's germline CDR1 is SGHTA and CDR2 FQGTGA. The CDR3 has 18 residues. CDR3 region: CASSLTGVIRGGDQPQHF. In nucleotides, the CDR3 is TGTGCCAGCAGCTTAACGGGAGTGATCCGGGGTGGGGATCAGCCCCAGCATTTT.

Only a few counts were recorded for this clone. The chain combines TRBV2 with TRBJ2-7, with 7 nucleotides matching TRBD2. The CDR3 loop spans 14 amino acids. J gave up 0 bases and V 7 bases, and 6 bases lay outside the gene matches. Germline CDR1 reads SNHLY; CDR2 reads FYNNEI. The CDR3 DNA is TGTGCCAGCAATGCGGGGGTTCACTCCTACGAGCAGTACTTC. Its translation is CASNAGVHSYEQYF.

The V gene is TRBV5-1, the J gene TRBJ2-5; 10 bases match TRBD2. The CDR3 covers 18 residues. In germline, CDR1 is SGHRS, CDR2 YFSETQ. V lost 0 bases, J lost 2 bases, and 10 bases stayed unmatched. CDR3: CASSLGFRTSGTQETQYF. The CDR3 DNA is TGCGCCAGCAGCTTGGGTTTTAGAACTAGCGGGACACAAGAGACCCAGTACTTC.

This clone was seen a handful of times. V usage is TRBV7-9 and J usage is TRBJ1-1; 8 bases agree with TRBD1. J was trimmed by 5 bases and V by 5 bases; bases with no gene match: 7. This CDR3 region has 14 residues. Germline V gene lookup returns CDR1 SEHNR and CDR2 FQNEAQ (reference sequence). CDR3 nucleotide sequence: TGTGCCAGCAGCCTAACAGGGGGGCGGACTGAAGCTTTCTTT. This translates into CASSLTGGRTEAFF.